This is a list of T cell receptor beta chains from one sample in a study of yellow fever vaccine responses in identical twins. Each CDR3 protein gets one entry after TCRdb re-called the RT-PCR reads with MiXCR. The top ten clones hold about 1.8% of a sample with 15,000 to 20,000 distinct CDR3 sequences, roughly 80% of them seen once. Sample: T cells from blood (PBMCs), unsorted or a sorted subset (not recorded which), taken before or after yellow fever vaccination (not recorded which). The source is a woman aged 18-35 years who received the yellow fever vaccine. Both conserved end residues are part of each CDR3. A D gene is named only where the DNA matches it firmly. Rows give clone size only sometimes, using once, few, many, or a class for an expanded clone.

.	TRBV20-1	.	TRBJ1-5	TGCAGTGCTACCAAGACAGGCAACAATCAGCCCCAGCATTTT	CSATKTGNNQPQHF
TRBD2	TRBV20-1	.	TRBJ2-7	TGCAGTGCTAGAGACCTAGCGGGGGGCTACGAGCAGTACTTC	CSARDLAGGYEQYF
TRBD1	TRBV12-3/TRBV12-4	once	TRBJ2-7	TGTGCCAGCAGTTTAGGGACAGGGGGCGAGCAGTACTTC	CASSLGTGGEQYF
.	TRBV29-1	.	TRBJ2-1	TGCAGCGTTGTGAAAGGGACCAACAATGAGCAGTTCTTC	CSVVKGTNNEQFF
TRBD2	TRBV15	.	TRBJ2-7	TGTGCCACCAGCAGAGGCCCTAGCGGGTTTTACGAGCAGTACTTC	CATSRGPSGFYEQYF
.	TRBV10-1	.	TRBJ2-1	TGCGCCAGCGACAGAAGGGAGCAGTTCTTC	CASDRREQFF
TRBD2	TRBV7-2	few	TRBJ2-7	TGTGCCAGCAGCTTAGGCGGGAGTATCTACGAGCAGTACTTC	CASSLGGSIYEQYF
.	TRBV11-3	.	TRBJ2-2	TGTGCCAGCAGCTTAGGGAAAAGCGCCGGGGAGCTGTTTTTT	CASSLGKSAGELFF
.	TRBV2	.	TRBJ2-1	TGTGCCAGCAGTGATTGGGCGAGCTCCTACAATGAGCAGTTCTTC	CASSDWASSYNEQFF
TRBD1	TRBV7-8	few	TRBJ2-7	TGTGCCAGCAGCCAAAGGGACAGGGGCTACGAGCAGTACTTC	CASSQRDRGYEQYF
.	TRBV5-6	few	TRBJ2-7	TGTGCCAGCAGCTTGGAAACAGACTCCTACGAGCAGTACTTC	CASSLETDSYEQYF
.	TRBV14	.	TRBJ2-5	TGTGCCAGCAGCCAAGATCTGGCGGAGACCCAGTACTTC	CASSQDLAETQYF
.	TRBV12-3/TRBV12-4	.	TRBJ2-7	TGTGCCAGCAGCCGGGGGAGCTACGAGCAGTACTTC	CASSRGSYEQYF
TRBD2	TRBV2	.	TRBJ2-1	TGTGCCAGCAGTGAGACTAGCGGGGGGGCCGAGCAGTTCTTC	CASSETSGGAEQFF
.	TRBV2	.	TRBJ2-7	TGTGCCAGCAGGGGAGGATCTTACGAGCAGTACTTC	CASRGGSYEQYF
TRBD1	TRBV20-1	once	TRBJ1-2	TGCAGTGCTTTACATCCGGGACAGGGGGGCTACACCTTC	CSALHPGQGGYTF
TRBD1	TRBV4-3	.	TRBJ2-7	TGCGCCAGCAGCCAACGGACAGGGGGCATCGAGCAGTACTTC	CASSQRTGGIEQYF
.	TRBV6-5	.	TRBJ1-5	TGTGCCAGCAGTTACTCGGGGGATAGCAATCAGCCCCAGCATTTT	CASSYSGDSNQPQHF
.	TRBV14	.	TRBJ1-2	TGTGCCAGCAGCCAAATATTGGGCAAACCTGATGGCTACACCTTC	CASSQILGKPDGYTF
TRBD1	TRBV10-1	.	TRBJ1-4	TGCGCCAGCAGTTACTCGGACAGGGGTGGCGAAAAACTGTTTTTT	CASSYSDRGGEKLFF
.	TRBV20-1	.	TRBJ1-2	TGCAGTGGAAACCGGGACTTTGCCGGCTACACCTTC	CSGNRDFAGYTF
.	TRBV28	.	TRBJ2-7	TGTGCCAGCAGTGCATCCGGGACATCTGCCTACGAGCAGTACTTC	CASSASGTSAYEQYF
.	TRBV5-6	few	TRBJ2-1	TGTGCCAGCAGCTTGATAAATGAGCAGTTCTTC	CASSLINEQFF
TRBD1	TRBV6-1	few	TRBJ2-7	TGTGCCAGCAGCCCAGGACAGGCTTACTCCTACGAGCAGTACTTC	CASSPGQAYSYEQYF
.	TRBV29-1	.	TRBJ2-5	TGCAGCGCAGACAGCCTCGGGGAGACCCAGTACTTC	CSADSLGETQYF
.	TRBV4-1	.	TRBJ2-3	TGCGCCAGCAGCCAAGGGCCTCTAACTAGCAGGGCAGATACGCAGTATTTT	CASSQGPLTSRADTQYF
.	TRBV10-1	.	TRBJ2-1	TGCGCCAGCAGCCCCATTGACAATGAGCAGTTCTTC	CASSPIDNEQFF
.	TRBV12-3/TRBV12-4	once	TRBJ2-1	TGTGCCAGCAGTTTAGCCGGATTCGGCTATGAGCAGTTCTTC	CASSLAGFGYEQFF
.	TRBV29-1	.	TRBJ2-1	TGCAGCGCAATCTACAATGAGCAGTTCTTC	CSAIYNEQFF
.	TRBV18	once	TRBJ2-2	TGTGCCAGCTCACCCGGGCCCGGGGAGCTGTTTTTT	CASSPGPGELFF
.	TRBV18	.	TRBJ1-5	TGTGCCAGCTCACCTAACTCGGAACAGCCCCAGCATTTT	CASSPNSEQPQHF
.	TRBV20-1	.	TRBJ2-7	TGCAGTGCTAGAGGGCAGTACGAGTACGAGCAGTACTTC	CSARGQYEYEQYF
.	TRBV6-2/TRBV6-3	.	TRBJ1-2	TGTGCCAGCAGACGCCTGACGGGGGCCTATAACTATGGCTACACCTTC	CASRRLTGAYNYGYTF
.	TRBV13	.	TRBJ2-7	TGTGCCAGCAAGAGGACAACCCTTTACGAGCAGTACTTC	CASKRTTLYEQYF
.	TRBV13	once	TRBJ2-1	TGTGCCAGCAGCTTAACTCAGGGTTTACAGTTCTTC	CASSLTQGLQFF
TRBD2	TRBV28	.	TRBJ2-1	TGTGCCAGCAGTCCAACGGGACTAGCTACGAAAGGGAATGAGCAGTTCTTC	CASSPTGLATKGNEQFF
.	TRBV20-1	.	TRBJ1-1	TGCAGTGCCACCTGGGGCAACACTAAAGCTTTCTTT	CSATWGNTKAFF
.	TRBV20-1	.	TRBJ2-5	TGCAGTGCTAGAGAGAGACCGCGGGGAGAGACCCAGTACTTC	CSARERPRGETQYF
.	TRBV30	.	TRBJ2-1	TGTGCCTGGAGTGGATGGCGGAGCTCCTACAATGAGCAGTTCTTC	CAWSGWRSSYNEQFF
TRBD1	TRBV5-1	few	TRBJ2-3	TGCGCCAGCAGCGACGCTGACAGGGGGACAGATACGCAGTATTTT	CASSDADRGTDTQYF
.	TRBV3-1	.	TRBJ2-7	TGTGCCAGCAGCCAAGATTCAGTAACCACCTACGAGCAGTACTTC	CASSQDSVTTYEQYF